Listed below are T cell receptor beta chains from one sample, sequenced in a study of T cell repertoires in cytomegalovirus infection. TCRdb fed the reads into MiXCR, producing one record per CDR3 protein. The sample yields approximately 590,000 distinct CDR3 sequences, about 39% seen once. The antigens these receptors bind are not known. The sequences come from cultured PBMCs, collected from culture after CMV antigen stimulation. These receptors all stem from a human donor in good health (CMV status not recorded). Some clones in this sample may be carry-over from other donors' samples. Each CDR3 is given with its conserved first and last residue. D genes are given only for firm matches. For some rows the clone size is stated as once, few or many, or as a class when expanded; others skip it.

. TRBJ2-2 TRBV7-2 . CASSSRGVSTGELFF TGTGCCAGCAGCTCGAGGGGGGTTAGCACCGGGGAGCTGTTTTTT
. TRBJ2-1 TRBV7-2 . CASSSGPDDEQFF TGTGCCAGCAGCTCAGGACCGGACGATGAGCAGTTCTTC
. TRBJ1-3 TRBV14 few CASSQDRRLGENTIYF TGTGCCAGCAGCCAAGATCGTCGCCTTGGAGAAAACACCATATATTTT
. TRBJ1-1 TRBV12-3/TRBV12-4 . CASSFREITEAFF TGTGCCAGCAGTTTTAGAGAGATCACTGAAGCTTTCTTT
. TRBJ1-6 TRBV7-2 . CASSVVGALRPYNSPLHF TGTGCCAGCAGCGTTGTAGGGGCCCTAAGGCCCTATAATTCACCCCTCCACTTT
TRBD1 TRBJ2-7 TRBV7-9 . CASSLGAGGRYEQYF TGTGCCAGCAGCTTAGGGGCAGGGGGCAGGTACGAGCAGTACTTC
. TRBJ2-3 TRBV29-1 . CSGYLVFTDTQYF TGCAGCGGATATCTCGTCTTCACAGATACGCAGTATTTT
. TRBJ1-1 TRBV5-4 . CASSLKLGMNTEAFF TGTGCCAGCAGCTTGAAGTTAGGAATGAACACTGAAGCTTTCTTT
. TRBJ2-3 TRBV7-9 few CASSTGTSTDTQYF TGTGCCAGCAGCACCGGGACTAGCACAGATACGCAGTATTTT
. TRBJ1-4 TRBV4-1 few CASSRNRAEKLFF TGCGCCAGCAGCCGGAACAGGGCTGAAAAACTGTTTTTT